This TCR beta chain was captured in a study of cytomegalovirus exposure and HLA in healthy donors. Study as a whole: The 120 validation repertoires were produced on the same platform as the roughly 700 repertoires of the first cohort. This was reported in a later analysis.

The table came from immunoSEQ multiplex PCR; TCRdb's copy has only in-frame clones and leaves some out. The sample includes about 150,000 clones, 94% of them seen just once. A 120-subject validation cohort, separate from the approximately 700-subject first cohort, supplied the donors. This CDR3 contains 16 residues. With respect to this clone: Its antigen is still unknown.

Findings of the study overall: Under in vitro conditions, a few CMV-associated chains were confirmed as specific for CMV antigens. Researchers counted about 150 TCR beta chains as cytomegalovirus-associated.

The clonotype originates from a man aged 18 to 35 in good health and CMV-seropositive. The sequencing sample was made of PBMCs. This sequence joins TRBV1 and TRBJ2-7; the D call in the table, TRBD2, was not verified against the DNA. TRBV1 is a listed pseudogene. The CDR3, as DNA: TGCACCAGCAGTCACAGAACTAGCGAGAGCTCCTACGAGCAGTACTTC. The encoded protein is CTSSHRTSESSYEQYF.